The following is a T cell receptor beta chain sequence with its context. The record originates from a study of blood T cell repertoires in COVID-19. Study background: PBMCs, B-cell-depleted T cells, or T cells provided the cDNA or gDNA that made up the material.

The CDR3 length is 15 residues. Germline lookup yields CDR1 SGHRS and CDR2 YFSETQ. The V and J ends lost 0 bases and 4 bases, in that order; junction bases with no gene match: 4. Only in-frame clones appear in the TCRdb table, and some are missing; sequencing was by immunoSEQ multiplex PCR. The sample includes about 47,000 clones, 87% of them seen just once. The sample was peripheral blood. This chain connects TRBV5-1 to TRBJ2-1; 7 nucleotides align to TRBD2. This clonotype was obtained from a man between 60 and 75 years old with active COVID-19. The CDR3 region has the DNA TGCGCCAGCAGCTTGGAGGGGACTACATACAATGAGCAGTTCTTC. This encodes CASSLEGTTYNEQFF.